This T cell receptor beta chain was captured in a study of low-dose radiotherapy and immunotherapy resistance in tumors. Turning to the study itself: Treatment included intravenous cyclophosphamide dosed at 200 mg/m2 every two weeks, one day before radiation and immunotherapy.

The time point here: before trial treatment. In the RACIN dose-escalation trial, donors got nivolumab plus ipilimumab with aspirin, cyclophosphamide and radiotherapy. TRAV- and TRBV-specific primers primed first-strand cDNA, covering alpha and beta chains. The PCR that amplified TCRs ran for 20 cycles, relying on a constant-region primer and a V-primer adapter. TCRdb called the reads again in MiXCR, with one record for every CDR3 protein. The data show 75,000 to 95,000 distinct CDR3 sequences, 9.4% seen once. The CDR3 covers 13 residues. The germline V gene encodes CDR1 SQVTM and CDR2 ANQGSEA. Deletions cut 0 bases from V and 5 bases from J, with 8 bases between. Ten or more counts support this clonotype.

The chain links TRBV29-1 to TRBJ1-5; D remains unclear. The material was PBMCs, obtained before treatment. This TCR came from a male donor with prostate cancer. For the CDR3, the DNA is TGCAGCGTTGAAGAAACCCCTCATCAGCCCCAGCATTTT. Protein: CSVEETPHQPQHF.